A single sample is the source of the 10 T cell receptor beta chains below, sequenced in a study of shared clonotypes between healthy human individuals. TCRdb keeps only in-frame clones here, not all; method: immunoSEQ multiplex PCR. The table includes roughly 2.4 million clones, roughly 95% detected once. Sequenced input: naive CD4+ T cells sorted from blood. Subset described: CD45RA+ positively selected. These receptors all stem from a man aged 18 to 30 in good health.

CDR3 region: CASSTGGVYEQYF. The CDR3 DNA is TGTGCCAGTAGTACAGGAGGGGTCTACGAGCAGTACTTC. The chain couples TRBV19 to TRBJ2-7; D is perhaps TRBD2 (6 bases). V lost 4 bases to trimming and J lost 3 bases, with 10 bases between them. The germline V gene encodes CDR1 LNHDA and CDR2 SQIVND (reference sequence). The CDR3 is 13 residues long.

This chain connects TRBV5-8 to TRBJ1-6, with D perhaps matching TRBD1 (5 bases). V gave up 6 bases and J gave up 3 bases, with 16 bases separating them. Germline CDR1 is SGHTS and CDR2 is YDEGEE. CDR3 size: 16 residues. The CDR3: CASTPGAGIYNSPLHF. The CDR3 DNA is TGTGCCAGCACCCCCGGGGCGGGCATCTATAATTCACCCCTCCACTTT.

The genes are TRBV9 and TRBJ2-7; 8 bases align to TRBD2. Germline V gene lookup returns CDR1 SGDLS and CDR2 YYNGEE. V trimming: 0 bases; J trimming: 3 bases; junction bases outside the gene matches: 8. The CDR3 length is 16 residues. Here the CDR3 reads CASSVDASGLYYEQYF. As DNA, the CDR3 is TGTGCCAGCAGCGTAGATGCTAGCGGGCTATACTACGAGCAGTACTTC.

This clone was picked up one time. The chain links TRBV7-2 to TRBJ1-2; a weak D match, TRBD1 (6 bases). Per the germline V gene, CDR1 is SGHTA and CDR2 is FQGNSA. This CDR3 has 15 residues. Trimming shortened V by 5 bases and J by 2 bases, and 15 bases separated the two germline ends. CDR3 DNA sequence: TGTGCCAGCAGCCCACAACAGGGCCCAAACTATGGCTACACCTTC. The encoded protein is CASSPQQGPNYGYTF.

This chain connects TRBV6-1 to TRBJ1-1; 8 nucleotides agree with TRBD1. Germline values: CDR1 MNHNS, CDR2 SASEGT. This CDR3 has 18 amino acids. After removal of 2 bases from V and 5 bases from J, the junction contained 16 bases not matched to a gene. The CDR3: CASSESSGQAHGWTEAFF. The DNA of the CDR3 is TGTGCCAGCAGTGAAAGCTCGGGACAGGCCCACGGATGGACTGAAGCTTTCTTT.

V and J are TRBV6-1 and TRBJ2-5, with 12 nucleotides matching TRBD2. Germline CDR1 and CDR2: MNHNS and SASEGT. V shed 6 bases and J 5 bases; nucleotides not matched to a gene: 4. This CDR3 is built from 14 residues. The CDR3 here is CASRLAGGGETQYF. Here the CDR3 DNA reads TGTGCCAGCAGACTAGCGGGGGGCGGGGAGACCCAGTACTTC.

This chain uses TRBV15 with TRBJ2-3, with D perhaps TRBD2 (7 bases). Trimming cost V 0 bases and J 3 bases, with 10 bases left between them. The germline gives CDR1 LNHNV, CDR2 YYDKDF (reference sequence). CDR3 size: 15 residues. This CDR3 is CATSRERGATDTQYF. DNA of the CDR3: TGTGCCACCAGCAGAGAACGGGGGGCTACAGATACGCAGTATTTT.

Only one count was recorded for this clone. The V call is TRBV7-6, the J call TRBJ2-7, with 7 bases lining up with TRBD1. V was clipped by 4 bases and J by 0 bases; unmatched bases: 6. This CDR3 spans 15 amino acids. The germline V gene has CDR1 SGHVS and CDR2 FNYEAQ. The CDR3 coding sequence is TGTGCCAGCAGCTCATCAGACAGGGACTCCTACGAGCAGTACTTC. It yields the protein CASSSSDRDSYEQYF. The full variable domain, rest sourced from reference TRBV7-6 and TRBJ2-7, is GAGVSQSPRYKVTKRGQDVALRCDPISGHVSLYWYRQALGQGPEFLTYFNYEAQQDKSGLPNDRFSAERPEGSISTLTIQRTEQRDSAMYRCASSSSDRDSYEQYFGPGTRLTVT.

The J gene is TRBJ1-2, the V gene TRBV10-3; 7 nucleotides agree with TRBD1. Germline lookup yields CDR1 ENHRY and CDR2 SYGVKD. There are 14 residues in the CDR3. V was pared by 11 bases and J by 1 base, with 10 bases of the junction left unmatched. The CDR3 region has the DNA TGTGCCTCGTCTCCGGGACAGATTAACTATGGCTACACCTTC. This encodes CASSPGQINYGYTF.

The chain links TRBV5-1 to TRBJ1-1; D unresolved. Trimming shortened V by 3 bases and J by 1 base, and 13 bases separated the two germline ends. The CDR3 extends over 15 amino acids. Germline V gene data show CDR1 as SGHRS and CDR2 as YFSETQ. CDR3: CASSYRVNQNTEAFF. CDR3 DNA: TGCGCCAGCAGCTACCGGGTCAACCAGAACACTGAAGCTTTCTTT. Full variable domain (remainder filled in from reference TRBV5-1 and TRBJ1-1): KAGVTQTPRYLIKTRGQQVTLSCSPISGHRSVSWYQQTPGQGLQFLFEYFSETQRNKGNFPGRFSGRQFSNSRSEMNVSTLELGDSALYLCASSYRVNQNTEAFFGQGTRLTVV.